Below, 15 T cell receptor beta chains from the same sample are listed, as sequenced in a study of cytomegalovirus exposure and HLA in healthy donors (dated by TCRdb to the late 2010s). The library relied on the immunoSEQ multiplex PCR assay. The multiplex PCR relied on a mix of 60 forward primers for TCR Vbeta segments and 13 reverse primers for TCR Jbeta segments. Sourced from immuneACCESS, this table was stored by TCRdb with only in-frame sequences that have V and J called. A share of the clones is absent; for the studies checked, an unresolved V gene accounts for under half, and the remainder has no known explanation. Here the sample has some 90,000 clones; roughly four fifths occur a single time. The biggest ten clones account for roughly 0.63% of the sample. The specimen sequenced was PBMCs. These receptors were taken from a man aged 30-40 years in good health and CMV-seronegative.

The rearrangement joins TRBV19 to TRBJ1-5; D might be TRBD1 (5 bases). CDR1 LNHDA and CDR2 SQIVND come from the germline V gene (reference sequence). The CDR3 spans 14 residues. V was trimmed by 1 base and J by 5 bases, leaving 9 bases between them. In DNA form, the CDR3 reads TGTGCCAGTAGTATAGGACAGAAAGATCAGCCCCAGCATTTT. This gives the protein CASSIGQKDQPQHF.

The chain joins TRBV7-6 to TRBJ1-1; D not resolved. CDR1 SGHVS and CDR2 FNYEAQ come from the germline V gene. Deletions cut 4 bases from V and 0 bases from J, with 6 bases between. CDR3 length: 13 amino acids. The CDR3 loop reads CASSSDMNTEAFF. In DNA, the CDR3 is TGTGCCAGCAGCTCCGACATGAACACTGAAGCTTTCTTT.

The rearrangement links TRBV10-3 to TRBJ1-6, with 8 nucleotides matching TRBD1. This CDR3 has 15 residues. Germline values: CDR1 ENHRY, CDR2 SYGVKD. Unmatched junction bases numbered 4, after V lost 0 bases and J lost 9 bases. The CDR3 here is CAISESSQGASPLHF. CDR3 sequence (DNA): TGTGCCATCAGTGAGTCGTCTCAGGGGGCTTCACCCCTCCACTTT.

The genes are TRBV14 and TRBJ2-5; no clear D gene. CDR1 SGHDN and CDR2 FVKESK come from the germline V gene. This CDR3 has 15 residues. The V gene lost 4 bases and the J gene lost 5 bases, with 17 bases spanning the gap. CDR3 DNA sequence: TGTGCCAGCAGCCGAAACCGCGGCGGCATGGAGACCCAGTACTTC. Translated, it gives CASSRNRGGMETQYF.

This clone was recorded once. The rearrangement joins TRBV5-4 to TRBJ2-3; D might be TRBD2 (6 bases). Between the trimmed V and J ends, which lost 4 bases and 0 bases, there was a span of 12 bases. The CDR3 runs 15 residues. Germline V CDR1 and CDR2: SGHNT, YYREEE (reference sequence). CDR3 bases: TGTGCCAGCAGCCTCCCTAGCGCCAGCACAGATACGCAGTATTTT. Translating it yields CASSLPSASTDTQYF.

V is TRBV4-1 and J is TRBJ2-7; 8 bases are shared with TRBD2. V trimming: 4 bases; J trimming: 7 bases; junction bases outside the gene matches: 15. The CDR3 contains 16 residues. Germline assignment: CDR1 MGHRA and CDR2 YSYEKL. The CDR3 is CASSPGRASGYREQYV. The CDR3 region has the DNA TGCGCCAGCAGCCCAGGACGGGCTAGCGGGTACCGGGAGCAGTACGTC.

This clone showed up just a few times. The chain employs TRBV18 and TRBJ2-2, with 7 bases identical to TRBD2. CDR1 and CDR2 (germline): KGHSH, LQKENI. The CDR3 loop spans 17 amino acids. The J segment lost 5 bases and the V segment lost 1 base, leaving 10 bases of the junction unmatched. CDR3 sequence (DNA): TGTGCCAGCTCACCACTCCCAAGCGGGGTGGTTACCGGGGAGCTGTTTTTT. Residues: CASSPLPSGVVTGELFF.

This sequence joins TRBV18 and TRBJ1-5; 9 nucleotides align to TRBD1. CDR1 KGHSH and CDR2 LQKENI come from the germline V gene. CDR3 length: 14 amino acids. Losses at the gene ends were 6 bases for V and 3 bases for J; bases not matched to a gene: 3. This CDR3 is CASSRTGDNQPQHF. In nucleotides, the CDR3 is TGTGCCAGCTCCCGGACAGGGGACAATCAGCCCCAGCATTTT.

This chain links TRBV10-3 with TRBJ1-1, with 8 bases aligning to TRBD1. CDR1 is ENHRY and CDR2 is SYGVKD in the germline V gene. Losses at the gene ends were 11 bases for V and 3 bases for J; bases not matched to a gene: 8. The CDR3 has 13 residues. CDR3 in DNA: TGTGCCGTACATAACAGGGGGGACACTGAAGCTTTCTTT. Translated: CAVHNRGDTEAFF.

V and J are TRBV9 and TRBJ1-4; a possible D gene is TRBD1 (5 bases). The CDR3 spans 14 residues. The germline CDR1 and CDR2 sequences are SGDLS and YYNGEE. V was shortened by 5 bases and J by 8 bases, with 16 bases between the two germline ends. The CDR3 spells CASSARGGEEKLFF. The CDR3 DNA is TGTGCCAGCAGTGCCCGGGGGGGAGAGGAAAAACTGTTTTTT.

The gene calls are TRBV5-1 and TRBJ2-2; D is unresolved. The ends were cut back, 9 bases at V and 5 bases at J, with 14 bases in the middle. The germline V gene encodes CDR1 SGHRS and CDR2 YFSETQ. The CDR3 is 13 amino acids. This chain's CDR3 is CATQMERTGELFF. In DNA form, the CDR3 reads TGCGCCACCCAAATGGAGAGGACCGGGGAGCTGTTTTTT. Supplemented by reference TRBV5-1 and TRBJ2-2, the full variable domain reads KAGVTQTPRYLIKTRGQQVTLSCSPISGHRSVSWYQQTPGQGLQFLFEYFSETQRNKGNFPGRFSGRQFSNSRSEMNVSTLELGDSALYLCATQMERTGELFFGEGSRLTVL.

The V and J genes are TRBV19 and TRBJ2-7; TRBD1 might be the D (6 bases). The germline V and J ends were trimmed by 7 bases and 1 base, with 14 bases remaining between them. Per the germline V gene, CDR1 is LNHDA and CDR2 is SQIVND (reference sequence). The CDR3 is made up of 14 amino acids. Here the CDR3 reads CASTPGQGSYEQYF. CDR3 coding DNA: TGTGCCAGTACCCCCGGGCAGGGGTCCTACGAGCAGTACTTC.

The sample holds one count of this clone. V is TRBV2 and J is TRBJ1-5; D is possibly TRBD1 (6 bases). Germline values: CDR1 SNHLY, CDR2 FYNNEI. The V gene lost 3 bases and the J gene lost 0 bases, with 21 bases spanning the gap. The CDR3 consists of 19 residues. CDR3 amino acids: CASSESSGQEVYSNQPQHF. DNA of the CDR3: TGTGCCAGCAGTGAGTCTTCGGGACAAGAAGTTTATAGCAATCAGCCCCAGCATTTT.

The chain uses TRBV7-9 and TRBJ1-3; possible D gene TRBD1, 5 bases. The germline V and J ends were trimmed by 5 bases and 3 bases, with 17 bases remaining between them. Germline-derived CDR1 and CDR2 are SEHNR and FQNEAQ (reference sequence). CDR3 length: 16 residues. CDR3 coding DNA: TGTGCCAGCAGCGGCGGGACGAAAAAACGTGGAAACACCATATATTTT. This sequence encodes CASSGGTKKRGNTIYF.

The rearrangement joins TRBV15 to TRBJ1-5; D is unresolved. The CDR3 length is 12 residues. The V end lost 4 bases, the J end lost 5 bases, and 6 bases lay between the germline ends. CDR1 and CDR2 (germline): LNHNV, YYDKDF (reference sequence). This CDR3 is CATSKRDQPQHF. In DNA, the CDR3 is TGTGCCACCAGCAAGAGGGATCAGCCCCAGCATTTT.